This TCR beta chain was sequenced for a study of T cells after yellow fever vaccination. Study at large: Those fractions that held only low numbers of cells were prepared using the SMART-Seq v4 Ultra Low Input RNA kit.

V gave up 4 bases and J gave up 10 bases, with 14 bases separating them. The germline V gene encodes CDR1 SQVTM and CDR2 ANQGSEA. The CDR3 is 12 amino acids. Universal primer sites and UMIs were introduced during 5'RACE template-switching synthesis of TCR cDNA. TCRdb reanalysed the 5' RACE reads using MiXCR and keeps one entry per CDR3 protein. The table records roughly 120,000 distinct CDR3 sequences, around 7.2% of them present only once. This clonotype has at least ten counts. Its target is unknown. General observations from the study: Overall, a small share of clonotypes was seen in both CD4 and CD8 compartments.

The sequencing here drew on CD4+ T cells sorted from PBMCs, taken 45 days after the first yellow fever vaccination. The gene calls are TRBV29-1 and TRBJ2-1; D is unresolved. The clonotype was recovered from a man younger than 35 who received the YFV17D yellow fever vaccine. The CDR3 region is CSVAAQVEEQFF. In DNA, the CDR3 is TGCAGCGTTGCGGCGCAGGTGGAGGAGCAGTTCTTC.